The T cell receptor beta chain described here comes from a study of blood T cell repertoires in COVID-19. Study-wide background: T cells, B-cell-depleted T cells, or PBMCs provided the cDNA or gDNA that served as material.

Germline CDR1 and CDR2: MNHEY and SVGEGT. The V end was cut by 2 bases, the J end by 5 bases, with 12 bases between. The CDR3 is 14 amino acids. As processed by the authors: Amplified reference gene primers provided the basis for estimating nucleated cell counts. Assay: immunoSEQ multiplex PCR; the TCRdb copy retains only in-frame clones and omits some. For V, J and clone size, that table is used; D and trimming come from the DNA. The sample contains roughly 260,000 clones, 85% to 90% of which appear only once. The chain carries TRBV6-2 or TRBV6-3 and TRBJ1-1, with D perhaps matching TRBD1 (5 bases). Sequencing was performed on peripheral blood. The origin of this receptor is a woman aged 25-40 years with COVID-19, enrolled during active disease. The CDR3 loop reads CASSYILGGTEAFF. The CDR3 DNA reads TGTGCCAGCAGTTACATCCTCGGGGGTACTGAAGCTTTCTTT.